This is a list of T cell receptor beta chains from one sample in a study of T cells after yellow fever vaccination. TCRdb independently ran MiXCR on the 5' RACE reads; one entry per CDR3 protein. The data show approximately 250,000 distinct CDR3 sequences, 5.2% seen once. The sequenced sample was CD4+ T cells sorted from PBMCs, obtained on the day of the yellow fever booster vaccination. The receptor set was obtained from a young man who received the YFV17D yellow fever vaccine. CDR3s include the opening cysteine and the closing phenylalanine or tryptophan. The order of the fields is J gene, V gene, D gene, clone size, CDR3 DNA, CDR3 protein. D genes are given only for firm matches. Size values are once, few and many counts, or a class for expanded clones, and some rows have none.

TRBJ1-1,TRBV19,TRBD1,many,TGTGCCAGTAGTACCTTGGACAGGGGCCTGAACACTGAAGCTTTCTTT,CASSTLDRGLNTEAFF
TRBJ2-5,TRBV11-1,.,.,TGTGCCAGCAGCCGACAAAGCGTGGAGACCCAGTACTTC,CASSRQSVETQYF
TRBJ2-5,TRBV2,.,.,TGTGCCAGCAGTGAAATCCACGAGACCCAGTACTTC,CASSEIHETQYF
TRBJ2-5,TRBV5-4,TRBD2,few,TGTGCCAGCAGCGCTCAGTCGGGACTAGGGAAGACCCAGTACTTC,CASSAQSGLGKTQYF
TRBJ1-3,TRBV20-1,TRBD1,many,TGCAGTGCTAGAGCGACAGGGAGCTCTGGAAACACCATATATTTT,CSARATGSSGNTIYF
TRBJ1-1,TRBV2,.,many,TGTGCCAGCAGTGAAGTGGGGCTGAACACTGAAGCTTTCTTT,CASSEVGLNTEAFF
TRBJ1-1,TRBV27,.,few,TGTGCCAGCAGTAGAAAGACCAGGGGTTGGACTGAAGCTTTCTTT,CASSRKTRGWTEAFF
TRBJ2-5,TRBV20-1,.,.,TGCAGTGCTAGAGTAGTGGAGAGGCAAGAGACCCAGTACTTC,CSARVVERQETQYF
TRBJ1-5,TRBV20-1,.,.,TGCAGTGCCCTTGAGGGCAGCGCTCATAGCAATCAGCCCCAGCATTTT,CSALEGSAHSNQPQHF
TRBJ1-1,TRBV20-1,.,.,TGCAGTGCTAGCGCCGGTCGGGGTAACACTGAAGCTTTCTTT,CSASAGRGNTEAFF
TRBJ2-2,TRBV5-1,.,many,TGCGCCAGCAGCTCAAAGGGGGAGACCGGGGAGCTGTTTTTT,CASSSKGETGELFF
TRBJ2-5,TRBV4-3,TRBD2,.,TGCGCCAGCAGCCAAGACGTCGGGGTTAGCGGGGCAAGTGAGACCCAGTACTTC,CASSQDVGVSGASETQYF
TRBJ2-3,TRBV9,.,few,TGTGCCAGCAGCCCGAGGACAGCCACAGATACGCAGTATTTT,CASSPRTATDTQYF
TRBJ2-7,TRBV5-4,.,.,TGTGCCAGCAGCTTGGCTTTACAGGGCTACGAGCAGTACTTC,CASSLALQGYEQYF
TRBJ2-6,TRBV28,.,.,TGTGCCAGCAGCGGGGCCAACGTCCTGACTTTC,CASSGANVLTF
TRBJ1-2,TRBV5-4,.,.,TGTGCCAGCAGCTTGGAGGGGAACTATGGCTACACCTTC,CASSLEGNYGYTF
TRBJ1-1,TRBV5-1,.,many,TGCGCCAGCAGCTTGAGGGCCGGGACATCGAACACTGAAGCTTTCTTT,CASSLRAGTSNTEAFF
TRBJ2-3,TRBV29-1,TRBD1,few,TGCAGCGGACGCCGGGACAGTAGCACAGATACGCAGTATTTT,CSGRRDSSTDTQYF
TRBJ1-4,TRBV7-9,.,few,TGTGCCAGCAGCTCGGGCTACAGAACAACTAATGAAAAACTGTTTTTT,CASSSGYRTTNEKLFF
TRBJ2-3,TRBV9,.,many,TGTGCCAGCAGCGTACAGGGGGGTAGCACAGATACGCAGTATTTT,CASSVQGGSTDTQYF
TRBJ2-5,TRBV30,.,few,TGTGCCTGGAACCTCGTCGGGGGCGGGGAGACCCAGTACTTC,CAWNLVGGGETQYF
TRBJ1-5,TRBV7-9,.,many,TGTGCCAGCAGCTCACAGGGAGGCAATCAGCCCCAGCATTTT,CASSSQGGNQPQHF
TRBJ2-1,TRBV20-1,.,.,TGCAGTGCTGTACATTCGAGCTCCTACAATGAGCAGTTCTTC,CSAVHSSSYNEQFF
TRBJ1-5,TRBV7-2,TRBD1,many,TGTGCCAGCAGCTCACAGGGGGCACAGCCCCAGCATTTT,CASSSQGAQPQHF
TRBJ1-6,TRBV5-5,.,many,TGTGCCAGCAGCCCCGGGACCTGGGATTCACCCCTCCACTTT,CASSPGTWDSPLHF
TRBJ2-5,TRBV12-3/TRBV12-4,TRBD2,few,TGTGCCAGCAGTCGACGTCTAGCGGGGGGGCAAGAGACCCAGTACTTC,CASSRRLAGGQETQYF
TRBJ2-7,TRBV7-2,.,many,TGTGCCAGCAGCCCCGCCAGGGCCTACGAGCAGTACTTC,CASSPARAYEQYF
TRBJ2-1,TRBV29-1,TRBD2,few,TGCGTTACGTCCCTAGCGGGGGCATACAATGAGCAGTTCTTC,CVTSLAGAYNEQFF
TRBJ2-2,TRBV12-5,TRBD1,few,TGTGCTAGTGGTAGGGGGCGGGTAAACACCGGGGAGCTGTTTTTT,CASGRGRVNTGELFF
TRBJ2-2,TRBV6-5,.,.,TGTGCCAGCAAAGGTTTTTCGGGTTACGGGGAGCTGTTTTTT,CASKGFSGYGELFF
TRBJ1-5,TRBV27,.,.,TGTGCCAGCCCCTCTGGGGGTGAATCAAATCAGCCCCAGCATTTT,CASPSGGESNQPQHF
TRBJ2-1,TRBV19,.,many,TGTGCCAGTAGCCCTGTGCCCCCCCGGGATGAGCAGTTCTTC,CASSPVPPRDEQFF
TRBJ2-5,TRBV27,.,many,TGTGCCAGCAGTCCCAGGGTTAGGGAGACCCAGTACTTC,CASSPRVRETQYF
TRBJ1-3,TRBV12-3/TRBV12-4,.,many,TGTGCCAGCGGCCGGGCCTCTGGAAACACCATATATTTT,CASGRASGNTIYF
TRBJ1-2,TRBV18,.,many,TGTGCCAGCTCACCCGATGTACGGTATGGCTACACCTTC,CASSPDVRYGYTF
TRBJ1-5,TRBV18,.,.,TGTGCCAGCTCAACGGACAGAGATCAGCCCCAGCATTTT,CASSTDRDQPQHF
TRBJ2-5,TRBV5-4,TRBD1,.,TGTGCCAGCAGCACCGCAGGGGGAATGGGTGAGACCCAGTACTTC,CASSTAGGMGETQYF